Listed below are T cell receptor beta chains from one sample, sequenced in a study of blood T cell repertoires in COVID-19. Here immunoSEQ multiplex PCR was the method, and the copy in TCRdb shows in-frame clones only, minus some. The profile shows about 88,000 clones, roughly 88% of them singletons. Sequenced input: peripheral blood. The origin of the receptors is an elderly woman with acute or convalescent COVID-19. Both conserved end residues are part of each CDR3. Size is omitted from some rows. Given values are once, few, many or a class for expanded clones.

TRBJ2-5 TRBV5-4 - CASSTDRQETQYF
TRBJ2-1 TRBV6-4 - CASSLEQGPYNEQFF
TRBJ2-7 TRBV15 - CATSRDFGTSGRFEQYF
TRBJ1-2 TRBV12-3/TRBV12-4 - CASGDRGQWGYTF
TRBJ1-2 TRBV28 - CASSPGGRTNYGYTF
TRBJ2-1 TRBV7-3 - CASSSLSGTSYNEQFF
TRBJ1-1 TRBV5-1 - CASSLEGNTEAFF
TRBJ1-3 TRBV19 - CASSPRGQKGNTIYF
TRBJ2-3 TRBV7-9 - CASSPRGTDTQYF
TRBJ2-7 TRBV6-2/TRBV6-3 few CASSYSMTSGRFYEQYF
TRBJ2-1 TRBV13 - CASSPTSGGAVEQFF
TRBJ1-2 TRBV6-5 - CASSSDRGRGYTF
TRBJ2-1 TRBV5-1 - CASSLALGHLTPNEQFF
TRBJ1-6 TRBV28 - CASSEVSIYNSPLHF
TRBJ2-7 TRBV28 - CASSLSGEQYF
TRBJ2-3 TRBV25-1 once CASSDQRGRYTQYF
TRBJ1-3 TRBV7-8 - CASSLGLNSGNTIYF
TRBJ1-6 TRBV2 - CARRTGPSSYNSPLHF
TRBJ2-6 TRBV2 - CASSLVSVFGANVLTF
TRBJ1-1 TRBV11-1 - CASSRMAVNTEAFF
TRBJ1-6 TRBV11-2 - CASNRDLNSPLHF
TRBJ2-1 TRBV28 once CASSLAGTGGYNEQFF
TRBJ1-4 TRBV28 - CASSADREYNEKLFF
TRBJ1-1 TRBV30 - CAWSVTGAFTEAFF